The clone carrying this T cell receptor (beta chain) appeared a single time. The CDR3 runs 14 residues. Trimming shortened V by 0 bases and J by 4 bases, and 9 bases separated the two germline ends. The germline V gene has CDR1 MNHNY and CDR2 SVGAGI (reference sequence). The data originate from a study of blood T cell repertoires in COVID-19. Study-wide background: Acute and convalescent COVID-19 samples came from the United States, Italy and Spain. The cDNA or gDNA used as material had been derived from T cells, B-cell-depleted T cells, or PBMCs.

In the authors' workflow: The assay estimated nucleated cells by amplifying reference gene primers. Profiled with immunoSEQ multiplex PCR; TCRdb holds only in-frame clones, not every one. From that table come the V and J calls and clone size; the DNA was used to work out D and trimming. The data contain about 140,000 clones, more than 75% of them seen just once; the ten biggest clones take up over 5%. The sequenced material came from peripheral blood. The clonotype comes from a human donor in a cohort sampled during active COVID-19. This chain uses TRBV6-6 with TRBJ1-1; D unclear. CDR3 in amino acids: CASSYSREGTEAFF. The CDR3 DNA reads as TGTGCCAGCAGTTACTCGAGGGAGGGCACTGAAGCTTTCTTT.